What follows is one T cell receptor beta chain and its context. Its specificity is not known. The data stem from a study of cytomegalovirus exposure and HLA in healthy donors. Whole-study results and caveats: With further analysis later on, most CMV-associated TCR beta chains appeared HLA-restricted. Immune exposure data for these donors was limited to CMV serostatus.

The PCR used 60 Vbeta and 13 Jbeta primers. Original handling: Tens of millions of unique TCR beta chains, 9.5 million to 14 million shared, were counted in a later analysis. Libraries were prepared by immunoSEQ multiplex PCR; TCRdb keeps only in-frame clonotypes and omits some of them. V and J calls and clone size follow that table, whereas D and trimming were derived from the DNA. The sample contains about 140,000 clones, roughly 80% of which appear only once. Trimming at V came to 9 bases and at J to 4 bases, leaving 8 bases not matched to a gene. Germline CDR1 is SGDLS and CDR2 is YYNGEE. This CDR3 spans 13 amino acids.

The V call is TRBV9, the J call TRBJ2-5; 8 positions match TRBD2. This receptor was taken from a woman aged 45-59 years in good health and CMV-seronegative. The sample consisted of PBMCs. Here the CDR3 DNA reads TGTGCCACCGCGGGGGGCCCAGGAGAGACCCAGTACTTC. Its protein product is CATAGGPGETQYF.